The 32 T cell receptor beta chains given below trace back to one sample, sequenced in a study of T cell repertoires in cytomegalovirus infection. TCRdb redid the calling of the reads with MiXCR, one entry per CDR3 protein. Of 450,000 to 550,000 distinct CDR3 sequences detected, more than 15% appear once; the ten largest clones hold roughly a quarter. The specimen sequenced was CD8+ T cells from PBMCs. Every receptor here comes from a human donor in good health (CMV status not recorded). Some clones in this sample may be carry-over from other donors' samples.

In its sample, this clonotype was seen many times. The rearrangement links TRBV27 to TRBJ2-1; 7 bases are shared with TRBD2. V gave up 7 bases and J gave up 9 bases; unmatched junction bases: 9. CDR3 length equals 13 residues. CDR1 MNHEY and CDR2 SMNVEV come from the germline V gene (reference sequence). The CDR3 sequence is CASTAGLRSEQFF. DNA of the CDR3: TGTGCCAGCACAGCGGGATTGCGGAGTGAGCAGTTCTTC.

This clonotype was found many times. The CDR3 here is CASSWGQNNEKLFF. CDR3 nucleotide sequence: TGTGCCAGCAGTTGGGGACAGAATAATGAAAAACTGTTTTTT. The chain links TRBV28 to TRBJ1-4; TRBD1 matches 7 bases. This CDR3 comprises 14 residues. J lost 4 bases, V lost 4 bases, and 3 bases had no gene match. Germline CDR1 MDHEN, CDR2 SYDVKM.

At least ten counts were recorded for this clonotype. This chain connects TRBV7-2 to TRBJ2-5, with 7 bases identical to TRBD2. CDR3 length: 14 residues. Germline V gene data show CDR1 as SGHTA and CDR2 as FQGNSA. After removal of 5 bases from V and 3 bases from J, the junction contained 6 bases not matched to a gene. The CDR3 reads CASSPSGTKETQYF. In DNA form, the CDR3 reads TGTGCCAGCAGCCCATCCGGGACTAAAGAGACCCAGTACTTC. Looking up the rest from reference TRBV7-2 and TRBJ2-5 gives the full variable domain: GAGVSQSPSNKVTEKGKDVELRCDPISGHTALYWYRQSLGQGLEFLIYFQGNSAPDKSGLPSDRFSAERTGGSVSTLTIQRTQQEDSAVYLCASSPSGTKETQYFGPGTRLLVL.

This clonotype showed up just a few times. The V gene is TRBV7-3, the J gene TRBJ1-2, with 7 bases fitting TRBD1. V shed 5 bases, J shed 2 bases, and the junction held 14 bases outside the gene matches. The CDR3 has 17 amino acids. CDR1 SGHTA and CDR2 FQGTGA come from the germline V gene. The CDR3 is CASSNRGTREWNYGYTF. The CDR3 DNA follows: TGTGCCAGCAGCAACAGGGGCACGCGGGAGTGGAACTATGGCTACACCTTC.

This clonotype has at least ten counts. V and J are TRBV7-9 and TRBJ2-1; 9 positions agree with TRBD1. V lost 4 bases to trimming and J lost 7 bases; unmatched junction nucleotides: 11. This CDR3 region has 16 residues. The germline V gene encodes CDR1 SEHNR and CDR2 FQNEAQ (reference sequence). CDR3 residues: CASSSEVQGAGNEQFF. The CDR3 nucleotides read TGTGCCAGCAGCTCCGAGGTACAGGGGGCGGGAAATGAGCAGTTCTTC.

The chain is built from TRBV30 and TRBJ2-7; D not certain. The CDR3 is 12 residues long. From germline, CDR1 is GTSNPN and CDR2 SVGIG (reference sequence). V was cut by 0 bases and J by 7 bases, with 10 bases left in between. The CDR3 is CAWSVPPREQYF. CDR3 DNA sequence: TGTGCCTGGAGTGTCCCCCCACGGGAGCAGTACTTC. Together with reference TRBV30 and TRBJ2-7, the CDR3 gives the full variable domain: SQTIHQWPATLVQPVGSPLSLECTVEGTSNPNLYWYRQAAGRGLQLLFYSVGIGQISSEVPQNLSASRPQDRQFILSSKKLLLSDSGFYLCAWSVPPREQYFGPGTRLTVT.

This clonotype was seen more than once but under ten times. The chain carries TRBV3-1 and TRBJ2-3, with TRBD2 identical over 8 bases. Germline CDR1 LGHDT, CDR2 YNNKEL (reference sequence). With V trimmed by 0 bases and J by 2 bases, 7 bases remained unmatched. CDR3 size: 17 residues. CDR3 nucleotide sequence: TGTGCCAGCAGCCAAGATCCCAGCGGGAGTCACACAGATACGCAGTATTTT. Amino acid sequence: CASSQDPSGSHTDTQYF.

This clonotype showed up many times. The chain is built from TRBV2 and TRBJ2-7; unclear D gene. Looked up from germline, CDR1 is SNHLY and CDR2 is FYNNEI. The CDR3 extends over 11 amino acids. Trimming stripped 6 bases from V and 4 bases from J, with 7 bases between. Here the CDR3 reads CASRAGYEQYF. In nucleotides, the CDR3 is TGTGCCAGCAGAGCTGGATACGAGCAGTACTTC.

The chain links TRBV7-3 to TRBJ2-1, with TRBD2 identical over 7 bases. V shed 5 bases, J shed 9 bases, and the junction held 7 bases outside the gene matches. The CDR3 length is 13 residues. Germline V gene lookup returns CDR1 SGHTA and CDR2 FQGTGA. CDR3 in amino acids: CASSPETSTEQFF. DNA of the CDR3: TGTGCCAGCAGCCCAGAGACTAGCACTGAGCAGTTCTTC.

To note about this clonotype: At one of its ends the junction is not consistent with the germline gene, which may arise from a read error. The chain is built from TRBV7-7 and TRBJ1-1; D is ambiguous. The germline gives CDR1 SSHAT, CDR2 FNYEAQ (reference sequence). This CDR3 has 14 residues. The CDR3 bases are TGTGCCGGCAGCTCGGGTCCGAAGTACACTGAAGCTTTCTTT. Protein: CAGSSGPKYTEAFF.

On this clonotype itself: A clone one base away is much larger, so this may be a read error. The chain couples TRBV6-1 to TRBJ2-1; no firm D call. The CDR3 totals 11 residues. Germline V lookup: CDR1 MNHNS, CDR2 SASEGT. CDR3 nucleotides: TGTGCCAGCAGTTACGTGAATGTGCAGTTCTTC. It translates to CASSYVNVQFF.

This clonotype was observed at least ten times. This chain connects TRBV6-1 to TRBJ2-7, with D perhaps matching TRBD1 (5 bases). The CDR3 is made up of 14 amino acids. CDR1 MNHNS and CDR2 SASEGT come from the germline V gene. The V end was cut by 3 bases, the J end by 4 bases, with 13 bases between. The CDR3 protein is CASSDWGSLYEQYF. The CDR3 DNA follows: TGTGCCAGCAGTGATTGGGGCAGTCTGTACGAGCAGTACTTC.

This clonotype occurred many times. The genes are TRBV19 and TRBJ1-2; perhaps TRBD1 as D (5 bases). This CDR3 spans 14 amino acids. Germline V gene data show CDR1 as LNHDA and CDR2 as SQIVND (reference sequence). Trimming removed 3 bases from V and 8 bases from J, with 16 bases in between. The CDR3 here is CASSIAGGRGGYTF. CDR3 in DNA: TGTGCCAGTAGTATCGCGGGGGGTCGCGGCGGCTACACCTTC.

This clonotype was seen a few times. The chain uses TRBV4-1 and TRBJ2-7; possibly TRBD1 for D (6 bases). The CDR3 length is 16 residues. Germline V lookup: CDR1 MGHRA, CDR2 YSYEKL. Trimming left V 0 bases short and J 6 bases short, with 18 bases between. The CDR3 bases are TGCGCCAGCAGCCAAGATCGGAGGACAGTGGATACCGAGCAGTACTTC. Encoded protein: CASSQDRRTVDTEQYF.

This clonotype was observed once. A much larger clone sits a single nucleotide away, making a read error possible. The chain employs TRBV28 and TRBJ2-5; 14 bases are shared with TRBD2. There are 18 residues in the CDR3. Per the germline V gene, CDR1 is MDHEN and CDR2 is SYDVKM. V was pared by 8 bases and J by 0 bases, with 11 bases of the junction left unmatched. CDR3 sequence: CASGGGLAGEMYQETQYF. CDR3 in DNA: TGTGCCAGCGGTGGGGGACTAGCGGGGGAGATGTACCAAGAGACCCAGTACTTC.

This clonotype was detected ten times or more. The V and J genes are TRBV28 and TRBJ1-5, with 11 bases aligning to TRBD1. The CDR3 covers 15 residues. V gave up 0 bases and J gave up 6 bases; unmatched junction bases: 1. Germline-derived CDR1 and CDR2 are MDHEN and SYDVKM. The DNA of the CDR3 is TGTGCCAGCAGTTTATGGGACAGGGGGCCTCAGCCCCAGCATTTT. This gives the protein CASSLWDRGPQPQHF.

To note about this clonotype: This CDR3 fails to terminate in the conserved phenylalanine or tryptophan, so it likely reflects a read error. The V gene is TRBV12-3 or TRBV12-4, the J gene TRBJ2-7, with TRBD2 matching over 8 bases. The junction had 13 bases not matched to a gene; V was cut back by 5 bases and J by 4 bases. This CDR3 spans 16 amino acids. The CDR3 region is CASSGQFRTSLYEQYL. DNA for the CDR3: TGTGCCAGCAGTGGGCAGTTTAGGACTAGCTTGTACGAGCAGTACCTC.

The rearrangement uses TRBV2 and TRBJ1-2; D ambiguous. The length of the CDR3 is 13 residues. The V gene lost 6 bases and the J gene lost 4 bases, with 12 bases spanning the gap. The V gene's germline CDR1 is SNHLY and CDR2 FYNNEI. The CDR3 DNA sequence: TGTGCCAGCAGCCAGACAAGGCGCTATGGCTACACCTTC. Translating it yields CASSQTRRYGYTF.

J is TRBJ2-1 and V is TRBV5-1; TRBD2 aligns across 12 bases. The CDR3 contains 16 residues. V lost 3 bases, J lost 8 bases, and 9 bases stayed unmatched. Germline V gene lookup returns CDR1 SGHRS and CDR2 YFSETQ. The CDR3 region has the DNA TGCGCCAGCAGCTGGACCACTAGCGGGAGGTTCGATGAGCAGTTCTTC. Amino acids: CASSWTTSGRFDEQFF.

This clonotype was observed many times. This rearrangement joins TRBV6-6 to TRBJ2-1; 12 nucleotides match TRBD1. Germline loops: CDR1 MNHNY, CDR2 SVGAGI (reference sequence). The V and J ends lost 4 bases and 7 bases, in that order; junction bases with no gene match: 8. CDR3 length: 16 residues. CDR3 DNA sequence: TGTGCCAGCAGTTGGCTGGGGACAGGGGGCAAGAATGAGCAGTTCTTC. As protein: CASSWLGTGGKNEQFF.

DNA of the CDR3: TGCGCCAGCAGCCAGGGCCGGGACGCTGAAGCTTTCTTT. This sequence encodes CASSQGRDAEAFF. The chain employs TRBV4-1 and TRBJ1-1; weak D call: TRBD1 (5 bases). V lost 3 bases and J lost 6, with 11 bases in between. The CDR3 runs to 13 residues. The germline CDR1 and CDR2 sequences are MGHRA and YSYEKL.

This clonotype was seen at least ten times. The V and J genes are TRBV27 and TRBJ1-1; D gene unclear. CDR1 MNHEY and CDR2 SMNVEV come from the germline V gene (reference sequence). The CDR3 runs 16 residues. Deletions cut 5 bases from V and 3 bases from J, with 19 bases between. Here the CDR3 DNA reads TGTGCCAGCAGTCCCTCCCAAGGCCAGATCTACACTGAAGCTTTCTTT. Translated, it gives CASSPSQGQIYTEAFF.

This clonotype was counted a few times. V is TRBV19 and J is TRBJ2-7; TRBD1 agrees at 7 bases. The CDR3 loop spans 15 amino acids. Germline values: CDR1 LNHDA, CDR2 SQIVND (reference sequence). V trimming: 3 bases; J trimming: 1 base; junction bases outside the gene matches: 6. CDR3 DNA: TGTGCCAGTAGTATGGCAGGGGGATTATCCTACGAGCAGTACTTC. It codes for CASSMAGGLSYEQYF.

The table lists this clonotype with many counts. The CDR3 sequence: CASSPLRGRNTGELFF. DNA of the CDR3: TGTGCCAGCAGCCCCCTGCGCGGGAGGAACACCGGGGAGCTGTTTTTT. The rearrangement joins TRBV5-5 to TRBJ2-2, with 7 bases fitting TRBD2. Germline V gene data show CDR1 as SGHKS and CDR2 as YYEKEE (reference sequence). The CDR3 runs to 16 residues. The V and J ends lost 4 bases and 1 base, in that order; junction bases with no gene match: 7.

This clonotype was detected a few times. The chain recombines TRBV12-3 or TRBV12-4 with TRBJ1-6; D gene ambiguous. V lost 3 bases, J lost 5 bases, and 8 bases lay in between. This CDR3 has 14 amino acids. CDR3 residues: CASSLALNNSPLHF. Written as DNA, the CDR3 is TGTGCCAGCAGTTTGGCACTCAATAATTCACCCCTCCACTTT.

This clonotype was counted many times. The chain is built from TRBV7-9 and TRBJ2-7, with 9 bases fitting TRBD1. V lost 1 base to trimming and J lost 1 base; unmatched junction nucleotides: 8. The V gene's germline CDR1 is SEHNR and CDR2 FQNEAQ (reference sequence). The CDR3 sequence is 17 residues long. The DNA for the CDR3 is TGTGCCAGCAGCTTAGAGAAACAGGGGGCAATATCCTACGAGCAGTACTTC. It translates to CASSLEKQGAISYEQYF. The full variable domain, its missing parts supplied by reference TRBV7-9 and TRBJ2-7, is DTGVSQNPRHKITKRGQNVTFRCDPISEHNRLYWYRQTLGQGPEFLTYFQNEAQLEKSRLLSDRFSAERPKGSFSTLEIQRTEQGDSAMYLCASSLEKQGAISYEQYFGPGTRLTVT.

The V and J genes are TRBV4-1 and TRBJ2-1, with 8 bases matching TRBD2. V was pared by 1 base and J by 9 bases, with 11 bases of the junction left unmatched. The CDR3 has 16 residues. From germline, CDR1 is MGHRA and CDR2 YSYEKL. The CDR3 DNA reads TGCGCCAGCAGCCAAGGGGTAACGGGAGGGCCGAGTGAGCAGTTCTTC. Translating gives CASSQGVTGGPSEQFF.

The table lists this clonotype with a few counts. The genes are TRBV6-1 and TRBJ2-7, with 8 bases matching TRBD1. With 0 bases clipped from V and 5 bases from J, the junction kept 9 bases outside the gene matches. This CDR3 contains 16 residues. The germline V gene has CDR1 MNHNS and CDR2 SASEGT. CDR3 nucleotide sequence: TGTGCCAGCAGTGAAGCGGTAGGACAGGGTAGGAACGAGCAGTACTTC. This translates into CASSEAVGQGRNEQYF.

The V and J genes are TRBV10-3 and TRBJ2-5; 10 nucleotides line up with TRBD1. The CDR3 covers 13 residues. Germline trimming cut 9 bases from V and 5 bases from J; bases unmatched to any gene: 6. Germline values: CDR1 ENHRY, CDR2 SYGVKD. Here the CDR3 DNA reads TGTGCCATGCGGGACAGGGGAGAGGAGACCCAGTACTTC. It is translated as CAMRDRGEETQYF.

As to this clonotype: The CDR3 end shows no conserved phenylalanine or tryptophan, and so a read error is likely. The V gene is TRBV6-6, the J gene TRBJ1-1; 9 bases fit TRBD1. V trimming: 2 bases; J trimming: 0 bases; junction bases outside the gene matches: 1. Germline lookup yields CDR1 MNHNY and CDR2 SVGAGI (reference sequence). The CDR3 sequence is 15 residues long. The CDR3 region is CASSYGTGLNTEAFL. The CDR3, as DNA: TGTGCCAGCAGTTACGGGACAGGGTTGAACACTGAAGCTTTCCTT.

The chain combines TRBV24-1 with TRBJ2-3, with 7 bases identical to TRBD1. J was trimmed by 3 bases and V by 4 bases; bases with no gene match: 12. The CDR3 spans 17 residues. CDR1 is KGHDR and CDR2 is SFDVKD in the germline V gene. CDR3 loop: CATSDEKGTELTDTQYF. The DNA of the CDR3 is TGTGCCACCAGTGACGAAAAAGGGACAGAATTGACAGATACGCAGTATTTT.

The chain has TRBV20-1 and TRBJ2-3, with 8 bases aligning to TRBD1. Trimming cost V 5 bases and J 3 bases; bases outside gene matches: 16. The CDR3 has 17 residues. Looked up from germline, CDR1 is DFQATT and CDR2 is SNEGSKA (reference sequence). The CDR3 sequence: CSAYRFSGGFRTDTQYF. CDR3 DNA sequence: TGCAGTGCTTACCGATTCTCAGGGGGCTTTAGGACAGATACGCAGTATTTT.